Sequencing of this T cell receptor beta chain was carried out in a study of blood T cell repertoires in COVID-19. Study context: Samples came from the United States, Italy and Spain, spanning acute and convalescent COVID-19. Sources were T cells, B-cell-depleted T cells, or PBMCs; the material itself was cDNA or gDNA.

In the authors' methods: Reference gene primer amplification yielded estimated nucleated cell counts. Clones were read by immunoSEQ multiplex PCR, and TCRdb kept only the in-frame ones, dropping some. The V and J calls and the clone size are those of that table, but D and trimming were determined from the DNA. Found here are tens of thousands of clones, roughly 79% of them singletons; the top ten hold around 15%. The CDR3 length is 15 residues. Looked up from germline, CDR1 is SGHVS and CDR2 is FQNEAQ. V lost 2 bases to trimming and J lost 5 bases; unmatched junction nucleotides: 7. This sequence was found in a human donor in a cohort sampled during active COVID-19. The sample consisted of peripheral blood. The gene calls are TRBV7-8 and TRBJ1-1; 8 nucleotides match TRBD1. For the CDR3, the DNA is TGTGCCAGCAGCTTAATGCAGGGGGCGAGTACTGAAGCTTTCTTT. Its protein product is CASSLMQGASTEAFF. The full variable domain, its missing parts supplied by reference TRBV7-8 and TRBJ1-1, is GAGVSQSPRYKVAKRGQDVALRCDPISGHVSLFWYQQALGQGPEFLTYFQNEAQLDKSGLPSDRFFAERPEGSVSTLKIQRTQQEDSAVYLCASSLMQGASTEAFFGQGTRLTVV.